The 14 T cell receptor beta chains below were found in one sample sequenced in a study of T cells in tumors after PD-1 blockade. Sequencing was performed with immunoSEQ multiplex PCR; in TCRdb, only in-frame clones are kept and a portion is missing. The sample lists tens of thousands of clones, over 75% occurring once. Sample: PBMCs, taken before anti-PD-1 treatment. The receptors were gathered from a human donor with basal cell carcinoma.

The chain joins TRBV7-9 to TRBJ1-1; D remains unclear. The CDR3 loop spans 12 amino acids. The V end lost 5 bases, the J end lost 6 bases, and 10 bases lay between the germline ends. CDR1 is SEHNR, CDR2 FQNEAQ, per germline (reference sequence). The CDR3 DNA reads as TGTGCCAGCAGCCCTAAGCTACCTGAAGCTTTCTTT. Translated, it gives CASSPKLPEAFF.

This clone has just a few counts. The chain combines TRBV12-3 or TRBV12-4 with TRBJ1-2; 9 bases fit TRBD1. The CDR3 is 13 amino acids. V shed 5 bases and J 7 bases; nucleotides not matched to a gene: 5. CDR3 DNA sequence: TGTGCCAGCAGTCCCGGGACAGGGTTTGGCTACACCTTC. Its protein product is CASSPGTGFGYTF.

V gene TRBV5-1 combines with J gene TRBJ2-5; 8 nucleotides align to TRBD2. This CDR3 region has 15 residues. V shed 5 bases and J 5 bases; nucleotides not matched to a gene: 11. Looked up from germline, CDR1 is SGHRS and CDR2 is YFSETQ. CDR3 coding DNA: TGCGCCAGCAGGTCTGCTGGAGCGGGGGTGGAGACCCAGTACTTC. It encodes CASRSAGAGVETQYF.

This sequence joins TRBV6-5 and TRBJ2-5; perhaps TRBD2 as D (6 bases). Germline CDR1 MNHEY, CDR2 SVGAGI. This CDR3 is 13 amino acids long. V was clipped by 6 bases and J by 5 bases, with 13 bases between them. For the CDR3, the DNA is TGTGCCAGCAGCCCCGGGGGTTGGGAGACCCAGTACTTC. It is translated as CASSPGGWETQYF.

This clone was counted a few times. The chain has TRBV6-5 and TRBJ2-2; TRBD2 is a possible D gene (6 bases). Germline V CDR1 and CDR2: MNHEY, SVGAGI. The V gene lost 10 bases and the J gene lost 1 base, with 13 bases spanning the gap. The CDR3 loop spans 14 amino acids. CDR3 coding DNA: TGTGCCACCCGGGACTCAATGAACACCGGGGAGCTGTTTTTT. It encodes CATRDSMNTGELFF.

The genes are TRBV3-1 (or the pseudogene TRBV3-2) and TRBJ2-7, with no clear D. From germline, CDR1 is LGHDT and CDR2 YNNKEL (reference sequence). The CDR3 contains 14 residues. V was pared by 3 bases and J by 0 bases, with 9 bases between. The CDR3 loop reads CASSHSRSSYEQYF. The CDR3 DNA reads as TGTGCCAGCAGCCATTCGCGTAGCTCCTACGAGCAGTACTTC.

This clone occurred a few times. The V gene is TRBV5-1, the J gene TRBJ2-1, with 8 bases lining up with TRBD1. Germline CDR1 and CDR2: SGHRS and YFSETQ. The CDR3 is 16 residues long. V was clipped by 6 bases and J by 6 bases; unmatched bases: 14. The CDR3 bases are TGCGCCAGCACCGCCTTTGGGCAGGGGGCGTCCAATGAGCAGTTCTTC. It encodes CASTAFGQGASNEQFF.

The V gene is TRBV3-1 (or the pseudogene TRBV3-2), the J gene TRBJ2-3, with 8 nucleotides matching TRBD2. Losses at the gene ends were 2 bases for V and 2 bases for J; bases not matched to a gene: 3. The germline CDR1 and CDR2 sequences are LGHDT and YNNKEL (reference sequence). The CDR3 has 15 amino acids. In DNA form, the CDR3 reads TGTGCCAGCAGCCAAAGGCGGGGGGACACAGATACGCAGTATTTT. It is translated as CASSQRRGDTDTQYF.

The V gene is TRBV30, the J gene TRBJ1-4; D might be TRBD1 (6 bases). Germline CDR1 and CDR2: GTSNPN and SVGIG (reference sequence). V was cut by 6 bases and J by 2 bases, with 10 bases left in between. This CDR3 region has 13 residues. In nucleotides, the CDR3 is TGTGCCTGTAGGGGGTCCACTAATGAAAAACTGTTTTTT. This sequence encodes CACRGSTNEKLFF.

This clone was counted between two and nine times. V and J are TRBV19 and TRBJ1-2; D uncertain. This CDR3 is built from 14 residues. The germline gives CDR1 LNHDA, CDR2 SQIVND (reference sequence). The V end lost 4 bases, the J end lost 4 bases, and 13 bases lay between the germline ends. The CDR3 nucleotides read TGTGCCAGTAGTAGGAGGGAGAGTTTCTATGGCTACACCTTC. It codes for CASSRRESFYGYTF. The full variable domain, completed using reference TRBV19 and TRBJ1-2, is DGGITQSPKYLFRKEGQNVTLSCEQNLNHDAMYWYRQDPGQGLRLIYYSQIVNDFQKGDIAEGYSVSREKKESFPLTVTSAQKNPTAFYLCASSRRESFYGYTFGSGTRLTVV.

The chain couples TRBV18 to TRBJ1-1, with D maybe TRBD1 (5 bases). The V gene's germline CDR1 is KGHSH and CDR2 LQKENI. The V and J ends lost 2 bases and 5 bases respectively, with 9 bases between them. The CDR3 extends over 13 amino acids. CDR3: CASSPLGETEAFF. CDR3 in DNA: TGTGCCAGCTCACCATTAGGGGAGACTGAAGCTTTCTTT.

This sequence joins TRBV23-1 and TRBJ2-2; 8 bases are a match to TRBD1. TRBV23-1 is placed among ORFs of uncertain function. The CDR3 extends over 15 amino acids. The V and J ends lost 8 bases and 7 bases, in that order; junction bases with no gene match: 12. The CDR3 protein is CASWRWTGTVGELFF. The CDR3 DNA reads TGCGCCAGCTGGCGTTGGACAGGGACGGTCGGGGAGCTGTTTTTT.

This clone was seen a handful of times. The rearrangement joins TRBV6-5 to TRBJ2-1, with 9 bases fitting TRBD2. Germline V gene sequence: CDR1 MNHEY, CDR2 SVGAGI. This CDR3 spans 15 amino acids. Unmatched junction bases numbered 4, after V lost 4 bases and J lost 3 bases. The CDR3 DNA is TGTGCCAGCAGTTTAGCGGGGGACCTCTACAATGAGCAGTTCTTC. Protein product: CASSLAGDLYNEQFF.

The genes are TRBV27 and TRBJ2-3; 13 bases fit TRBD2. The CDR3 is 15 residues long. Looked up from germline, CDR1 is MNHEY and CDR2 is SMNVEV (reference sequence). V shed 3 bases, J shed 8 bases, and the junction held 5 bases outside the gene matches. This chain's CDR3 is CASSLTSGGRGTQYF. The DNA for the CDR3 is TGTGCCAGCAGTTTGACTAGCGGGGGGCGAGGTACGCAGTATTTT.